The 12 T cell receptor beta chains reported below all come from one sample, sequenced in a study of beta chain features in type 1 diabetes. Study observations and caveats: A moderate, significant TCRB CDR3 shortening appeared in type 1 diabetes across four CD4+ subsets.

The sequenced template was cDNA made from the entire isolated RNA. Measured with immunoSEQ multiplex PCR; TCRdb has only the in-frame clones, and not every one. The sample consists of about 260,000 clones, roughly 21% of them appearing once. These TCRs are of unknown antigen specificity. Source material: naive CD4+ T cells from blood. The receptors here all came from a woman aged 40 to 50 with type 1 diabetes.

A few counts support this clone. The J gene is TRBJ2-2, the V gene TRBV7-2, with TRBD2 as a possible D gene (6 bases). Germline values: CDR1 SGHTA, CDR2 FQGNSA. Trimming stripped 3 bases from V and 6 bases from J, with 14 bases between. The CDR3 has 15 residues. CDR3 protein: CASSLVGSTAGELFF. The DNA for the CDR3 is TGTGCCAGCAGCTTGGTCGGGAGTACGGCCGGGGAGCTGTTTTTT.

This clone has only a few counts. The V gene is TRBV7-2, the J gene TRBJ1-1; D unclear. Germline CDR1 reads SGHTA; CDR2 reads FQGNSA. The CDR3 has 12 residues. V shed 4 bases and J shed 8 bases, with 11 bases lying between them. Written as DNA, the CDR3 is TGTGCCAGCAGCTGGATGGGAGGGGAAGCTTTCTTT. It yields the protein CASSWMGGEAFF.

The chain uses TRBV15 and TRBJ1-2; no reliable D call. The CDR3 loop spans 13 amino acids. Germline CDR1 is LNHNV and CDR2 is YYDKDF (reference sequence). V shed 4 bases and J shed 4 bases, with 10 bases lying between them. This CDR3 is CATSIAGGYGYTF. For the CDR3, the DNA is TGTGCCACCAGCATTGCGGGAGGCTATGGCTACACCTTC.

This clone was picked up a small number of times. V is TRBV27 and J is TRBJ2-3; D is unresolved. This CDR3 spans 11 amino acids. Trimming took off 4 bases at V and 8 bases at J, with 7 bases between the two ends. Germline CDR1 and CDR2: MNHEY and SMNVEV (reference sequence). The CDR3 nucleotides read TGTGCCAGCAGTTCCTTCGGTACGCAGTATTTT. It codes for CASSSFGTQYF.

This clone was observed a few times. V is TRBV7-9 and J is TRBJ2-7; 8 bases map to TRBD1. The V segment lost 5 bases and the J segment 4 bases; nucleotides outside the gene matches: 4. CDR3 length: 13 residues. Germline CDR1 SEHNR, CDR2 FQNEAQ (reference sequence). CDR3: CASSPGGAYEQYF. Here the CDR3 DNA reads TGTGCCAGCAGCCCAGGGGGCGCGTACGAGCAGTACTTC.

This clone was observed a handful of times. The chain links TRBV6-6 to TRBJ2-5; TRBD1 matches 10 bases. The CDR3 is 16 residues long. Germline V lookup: CDR1 MNHNY, CDR2 SVGAGI (reference sequence). The ends lost 4 bases at V and 5 bases at J; junction bases unmatched: 10. For the CDR3, the DNA is TGTGCCAGCAGTTTGGACCTTCCGGGACAGGGGGAGACCCAGTACTTC. This gives the protein CASSLDLPGQGETQYF.

The chain joins TRBV4-3 to TRBJ2-1; TRBD2 matches at 13 bases. Germline CDR1 and CDR2: LGHNA and YSLEER. This CDR3 has 17 residues. J was trimmed by 8 bases and V by 3 bases; bases with no gene match: 10. The DNA for the CDR3 is TGCGCCAGCAGCCAGATACCCGGGACTAGCGGGATCCATGAGCAGTTCTTC. Translation: CASSQIPGTSGIHEQFF.

There are a few counts of this clone. V gene TRBV9 combines with J gene TRBJ1-4, with 7 bases aligning to TRBD1. Unmatched junction bases numbered 8, after V lost 4 bases and J lost 8 bases. CDR1 and CDR2 from the germline V gene are SGDLS and YYNGEE. The length of the CDR3 is 14 residues. The CDR3 region is CASSLRQGREKLFF. The CDR3 coding sequence is TGTGCCAGCAGCCTCAGACAGGGCCGAGAAAAACTGTTTTTT.

This clone was observed a few times. V is TRBV15 and J is TRBJ2-7, with 9 nucleotides matching TRBD1. Trimming cost V 0 bases and J 7 bases; bases outside gene matches: 1. CDR1 is LNHNV, CDR2 YYDKDF, per germline (reference sequence). CDR3 length: 13 amino acids. This CDR3 reads CATSRETGGEQYF. Written as DNA, the CDR3 is TGTGCCACCAGCAGAGAGACAGGGGGAGAGCAGTACTTC. The full variable domain, rest sourced from reference TRBV15 and TRBJ2-7, is DAMVIQNPRYQVTQFGKPVTLSCSQTLNHNVMYWYQQKSSQAPKLLFHYYDKDFNNEADTPDNFQSRRPNTSFCFLDIRSPGLGDTAMYLCATSRETGGEQYFGPGTRLTVT.

This clone was counted only a few times. The chain joins TRBV4-3 to TRBJ1-5; D remains ambiguous. The germline V and J ends were trimmed by 0 bases and 8 bases, with 14 bases remaining between them. Germline V gene data show CDR1 as LGHNA and CDR2 as YSLEER. The CDR3 spans 15 residues. The CDR3 region is CASSQDSSAVEPQHF. As DNA, the CDR3 is TGCGCCAGCAGCCAAGATAGCTCTGCGGTGGAGCCCCAGCATTTT.

J is TRBJ1-4 and V is TRBV7-2; tentative D call: TRBD1 (5 bases). Germline CDR1 and CDR2: SGHTA and FQGNSA. This CDR3 has 14 amino acids. V lost 3 bases to trimming and J lost 8 bases, with 13 bases between them. CDR3 coding DNA: TGTGCCAGCAGCTTGCGGGGCGCGGGAGAAAAACTGTTTTTT. Its translation: CASSLRGAGEKLFF.

J is TRBJ1-1 and V is TRBV9; TRBD1 matches at 8 bases. V lost 4 bases and J lost 10; bases outside the gene matches: 3. This CDR3 region has 11 residues. Germline loops: CDR1 SGDLS, CDR2 YYNGEE. CDR3 protein: CASSTDRGAFF. CDR3 in DNA: TGTGCCAGCAGCACAGACAGGGGAGCTTTCTTT.